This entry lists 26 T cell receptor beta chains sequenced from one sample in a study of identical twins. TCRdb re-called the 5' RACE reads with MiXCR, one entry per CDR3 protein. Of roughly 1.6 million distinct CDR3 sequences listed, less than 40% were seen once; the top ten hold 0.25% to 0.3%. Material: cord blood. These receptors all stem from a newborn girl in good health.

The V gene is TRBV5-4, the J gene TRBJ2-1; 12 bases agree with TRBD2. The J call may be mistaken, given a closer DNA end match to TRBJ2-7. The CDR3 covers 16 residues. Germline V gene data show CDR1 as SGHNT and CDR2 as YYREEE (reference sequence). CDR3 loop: CASSFPLAGGNNEQYF. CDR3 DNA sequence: TGTGCCAGCAGCTTTCCTCTAGCGGGAGGGAACAATGAGCAGTACTTC.

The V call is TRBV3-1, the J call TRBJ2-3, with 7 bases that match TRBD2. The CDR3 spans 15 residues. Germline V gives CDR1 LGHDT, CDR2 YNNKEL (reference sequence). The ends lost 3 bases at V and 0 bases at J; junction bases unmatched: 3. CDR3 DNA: TGTGCCAGCAGCCATTCTAGCGGAAGCACAGATACGCAGTATTTT. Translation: CASSHSSGSTDTQYF.

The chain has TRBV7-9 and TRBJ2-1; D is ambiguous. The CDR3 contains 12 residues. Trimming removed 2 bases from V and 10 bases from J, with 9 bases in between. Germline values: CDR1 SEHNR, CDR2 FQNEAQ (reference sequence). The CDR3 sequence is CASSLILGEQFF. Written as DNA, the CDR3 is TGTGCCAGCAGCTTAATACTGGGCGAGCAGTTCTTC.

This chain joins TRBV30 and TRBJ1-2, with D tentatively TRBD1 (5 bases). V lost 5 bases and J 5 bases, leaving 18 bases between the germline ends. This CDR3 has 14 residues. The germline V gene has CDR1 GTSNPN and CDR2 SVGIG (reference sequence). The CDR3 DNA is TGTGCCTGGGGGGGAACCGGACTCAATTATGGCTACACCTTC. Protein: CAWGGTGLNYGYTF.

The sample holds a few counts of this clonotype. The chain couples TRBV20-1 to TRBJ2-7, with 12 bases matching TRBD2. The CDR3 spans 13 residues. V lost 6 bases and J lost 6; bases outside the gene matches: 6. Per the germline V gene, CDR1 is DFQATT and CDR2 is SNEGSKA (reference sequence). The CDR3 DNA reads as TGCAGTGCAACTAGCGGGGGGCTCATCGAGCAGTACTTC. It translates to CSATSGGLIEQYF.

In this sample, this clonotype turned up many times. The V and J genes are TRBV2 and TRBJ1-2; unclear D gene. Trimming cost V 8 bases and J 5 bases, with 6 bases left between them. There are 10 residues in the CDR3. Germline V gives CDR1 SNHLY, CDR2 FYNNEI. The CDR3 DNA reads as TGTGCCAGCCGGGCTTATGGCTACACCTTC. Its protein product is CASRAYGYTF.

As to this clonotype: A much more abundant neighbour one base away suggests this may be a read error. CDR3: CAISRDRAGANVLTF. CDR3 in DNA: TGTGCCATCAGCCGGGACAGGGCTGGGGCCAACGTCCTGACTTTC. The V call is TRBV11-2, the J call TRBJ2-6; TRBD1 matches at 9 bases. The CDR3 consists of 15 residues. The germline gives CDR1 SGHAT, CDR2 FQNNGV.

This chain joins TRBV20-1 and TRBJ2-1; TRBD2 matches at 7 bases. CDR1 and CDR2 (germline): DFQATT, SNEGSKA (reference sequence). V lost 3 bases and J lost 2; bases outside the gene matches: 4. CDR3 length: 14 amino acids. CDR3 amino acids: CSAREGGTYNEQFF. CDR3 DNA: TGCAGTGCTAGGGAGGGAGGGACCTACAATGAGCAGTTCTTC.

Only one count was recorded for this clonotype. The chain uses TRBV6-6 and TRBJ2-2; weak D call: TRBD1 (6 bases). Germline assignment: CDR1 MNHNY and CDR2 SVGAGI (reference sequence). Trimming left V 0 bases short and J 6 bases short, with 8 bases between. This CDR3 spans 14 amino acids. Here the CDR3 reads CASSYSKGAGELFF. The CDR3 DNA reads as TGTGCCAGCAGTTACTCGAAGGGGGCCGGGGAGCTGTTTTTT.

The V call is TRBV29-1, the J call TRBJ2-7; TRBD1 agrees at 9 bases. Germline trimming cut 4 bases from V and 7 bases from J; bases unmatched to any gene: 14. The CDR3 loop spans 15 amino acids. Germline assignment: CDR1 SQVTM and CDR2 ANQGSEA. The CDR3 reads CSVVRVGQGQNEQYF. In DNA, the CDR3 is TGCAGCGTTGTCAGGGTCGGACAGGGGCAGAATGAGCAGTACTTC.

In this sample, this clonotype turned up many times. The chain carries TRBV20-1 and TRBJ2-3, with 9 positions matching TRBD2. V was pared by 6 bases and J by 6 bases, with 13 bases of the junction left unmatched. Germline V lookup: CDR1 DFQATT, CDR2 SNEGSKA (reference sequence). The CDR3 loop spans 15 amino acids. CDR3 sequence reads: CSASWEAGGSDTQYF. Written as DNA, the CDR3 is TGCAGTGCCTCGTGGGAAGCGGGGGGTTCGGATACGCAGTATTTT.

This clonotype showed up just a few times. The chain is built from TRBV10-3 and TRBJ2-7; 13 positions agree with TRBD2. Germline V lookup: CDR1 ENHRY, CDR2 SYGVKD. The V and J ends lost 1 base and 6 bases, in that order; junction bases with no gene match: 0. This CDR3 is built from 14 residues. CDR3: CAISEWTSGSEQYF. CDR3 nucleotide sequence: TGTGCCATCAGTGAGTGGACTAGCGGGAGCGAGCAGTACTTC.

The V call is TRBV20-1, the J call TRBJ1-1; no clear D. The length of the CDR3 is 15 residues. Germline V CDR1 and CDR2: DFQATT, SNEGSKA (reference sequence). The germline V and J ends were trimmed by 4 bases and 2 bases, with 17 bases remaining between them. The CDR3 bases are TGCAGTGCTACCTTTGCACATCGTATTAACACTGAAGCTTTCTTT. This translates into CSATFAHRINTEAFF.

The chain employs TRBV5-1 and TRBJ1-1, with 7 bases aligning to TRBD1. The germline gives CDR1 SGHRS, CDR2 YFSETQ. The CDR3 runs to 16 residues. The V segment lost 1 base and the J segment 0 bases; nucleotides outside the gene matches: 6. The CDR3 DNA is TGCGCCAGCAGCTTGACAGGGACAGCCGTGAACACTGAAGCTTTCTTT. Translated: CASSLTGTAVNTEAFF.

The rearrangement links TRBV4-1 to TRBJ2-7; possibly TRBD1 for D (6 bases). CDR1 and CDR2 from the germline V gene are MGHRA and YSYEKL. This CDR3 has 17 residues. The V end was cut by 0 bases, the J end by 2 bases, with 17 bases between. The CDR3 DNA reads TGCGCCAGCAGCCAAGATTATAACAGGGTATTAGCCTACGAGCAGTACTTC. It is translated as CASSQDYNRVLAYEQYF.

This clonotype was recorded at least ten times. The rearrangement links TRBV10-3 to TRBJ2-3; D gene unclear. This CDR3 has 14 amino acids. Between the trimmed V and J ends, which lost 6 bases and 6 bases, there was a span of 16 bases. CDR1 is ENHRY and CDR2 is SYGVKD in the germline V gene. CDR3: CAISPGSMSDTQYF. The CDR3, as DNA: TGTGCCATCAGCCCGGGTAGTATGAGCGATACGCAGTATTTT.

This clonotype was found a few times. The CDR3 protein is CSAVGGANEQFF. CDR3 in DNA: TGCAGTGCGGTCGGGGGGGCCAATGAGCAGTTCTTC. The chain uses TRBV20-1 and TRBJ2-1; TRBD2 agrees at 8 bases. The germline V gene has CDR1 DFQATT and CDR2 SNEGSKA (reference sequence). With V trimmed by 6 bases and J by 6 bases, 4 bases remained unmatched. The CDR3 runs 12 residues.

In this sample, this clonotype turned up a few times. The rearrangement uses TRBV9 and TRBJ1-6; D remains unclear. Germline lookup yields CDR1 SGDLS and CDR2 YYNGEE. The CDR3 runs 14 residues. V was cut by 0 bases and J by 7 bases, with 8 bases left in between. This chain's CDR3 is CASSVEGWNSPLHF. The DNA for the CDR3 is TGTGCCAGCAGCGTAGAAGGATGGAATTCACCCCTCCACTTT.

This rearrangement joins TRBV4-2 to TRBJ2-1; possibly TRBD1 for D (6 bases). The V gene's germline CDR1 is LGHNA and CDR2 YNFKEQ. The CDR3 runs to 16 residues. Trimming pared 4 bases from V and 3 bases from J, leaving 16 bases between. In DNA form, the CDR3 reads TGTGCCAGCAGCCTTCTGGGGACACAGAGCTACAATGAGCAGTTCTTC. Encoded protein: CASSLLGTQSYNEQFF.

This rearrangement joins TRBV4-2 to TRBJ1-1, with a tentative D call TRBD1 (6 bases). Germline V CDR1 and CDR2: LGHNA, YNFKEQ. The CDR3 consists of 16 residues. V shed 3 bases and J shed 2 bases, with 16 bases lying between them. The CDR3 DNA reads TGTGCCAGCAGCCACCGGGACACAGTGGATAACACTGAAGCTTTCTTT. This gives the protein CASSHRDTVDNTEAFF.

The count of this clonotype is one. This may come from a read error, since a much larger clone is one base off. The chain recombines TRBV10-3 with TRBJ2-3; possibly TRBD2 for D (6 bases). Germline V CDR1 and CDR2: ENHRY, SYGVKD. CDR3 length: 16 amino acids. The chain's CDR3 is CAISERVAVMGDAQYF. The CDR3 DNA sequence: TGTGCCATCAGTGAGCGGGTAGCGGTGATGGGAGATGCGCAGTATTTT.

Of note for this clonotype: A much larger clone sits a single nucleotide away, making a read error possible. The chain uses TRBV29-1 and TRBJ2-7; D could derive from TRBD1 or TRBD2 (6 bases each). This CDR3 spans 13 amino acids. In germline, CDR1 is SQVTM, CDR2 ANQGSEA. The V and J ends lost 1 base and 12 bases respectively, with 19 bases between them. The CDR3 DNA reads TGCAGCGTTGAAGGGTCGAGGGGGGAGACCCGGTACTTC. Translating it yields CSVEGSRGETRYF.

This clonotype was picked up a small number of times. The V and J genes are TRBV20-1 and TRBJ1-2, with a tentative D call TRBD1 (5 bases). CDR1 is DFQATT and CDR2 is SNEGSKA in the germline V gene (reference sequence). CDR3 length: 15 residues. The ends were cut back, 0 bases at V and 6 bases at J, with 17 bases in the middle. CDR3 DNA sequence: TGCAGTGCTAGAGATGGAAGGGAAAGGGGAGATGGCTACACCTTC. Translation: CSARDGRERGDGYTF.

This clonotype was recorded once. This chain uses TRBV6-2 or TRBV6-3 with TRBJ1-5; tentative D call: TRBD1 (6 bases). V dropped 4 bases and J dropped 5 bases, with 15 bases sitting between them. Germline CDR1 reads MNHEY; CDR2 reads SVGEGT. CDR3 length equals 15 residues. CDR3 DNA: TGTGCCAGCAGTTCTGCCGGGGGGCCCGATCAGCCCCAGCATTTT. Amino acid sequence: CASSSAGGPDQPQHF.

The CDR3 DNA is TGCGCCAGCAGCCGCACGGCCCTTGAAAAACTGTTTTTT. It yields the protein CASSRTALEKLFF. The rearrangement links TRBV4-1 to TRBJ1-4; the D is unclear. V was clipped by 4 bases and J by 7 bases, with 10 bases between them. This CDR3 region has 13 residues. Germline-derived CDR1 and CDR2 are MGHRA and YSYEKL.

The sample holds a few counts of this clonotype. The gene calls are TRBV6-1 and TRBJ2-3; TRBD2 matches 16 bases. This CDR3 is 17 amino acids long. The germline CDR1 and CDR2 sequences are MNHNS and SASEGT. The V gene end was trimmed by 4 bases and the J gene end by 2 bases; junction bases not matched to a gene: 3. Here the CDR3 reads CASSGGLAGGFTDTQYF. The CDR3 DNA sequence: TGTGCCAGCAGTGGGGGACTAGCGGGGGGGTTCACAGATACGCAGTATTTT.